The text below deals with one T cell receptor (beta chain). This entry is derived from a study of cytomegalovirus exposure and HLA in healthy donors. Despite likely unrecorded immune exposures, the donors were nominally healthy at the time of sampling. The germline gives CDR1 KGHSH, CDR2 LQKENI. The CDR3 has 13 amino acids. Deletions cut 6 bases from V and 6 bases from J, with 14 bases between. PCR primers comprised 60 Vbeta and 13 Jbeta primers. Clones were read by immunoSEQ multiplex PCR, and TCRdb kept only the in-frame ones, dropping some. This table holds roughly 200,000 clones, over 70% found once.

J is TRBJ1-1 and V is TRBV18; maybe TRBD1 (5 bases). The sequencing sample was made of PBMCs. This receptor was obtained from a woman aged 50 to 60 in good health and CMV-seronegative. The CDR3 sequence: CASSQIQGAEAFF. The CDR3 bases are TGTGCCAGCTCCCAGATCCAGGGTGCTGAAGCTTTCTTT. The full variable domain, with the rest looked up from reference TRBV18 and TRBJ1-1, is NAGVMQNPRHLVRRRGQEARLRCSPMKGHSHVYWYRQLPEEGLKFMVYLQKENIIDESGMPKERFSAEFPKEGPSILRIQQVVRGDSAAYFCASSQIQGAEAFFGQGTRLTVV.